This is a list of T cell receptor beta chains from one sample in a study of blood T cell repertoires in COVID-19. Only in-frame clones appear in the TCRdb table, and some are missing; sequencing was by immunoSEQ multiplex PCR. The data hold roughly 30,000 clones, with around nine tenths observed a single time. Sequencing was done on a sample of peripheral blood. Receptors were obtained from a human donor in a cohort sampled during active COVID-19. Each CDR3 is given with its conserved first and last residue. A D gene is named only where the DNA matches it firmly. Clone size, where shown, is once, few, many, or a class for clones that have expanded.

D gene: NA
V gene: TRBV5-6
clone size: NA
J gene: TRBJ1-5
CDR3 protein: CASSEGTRGNQPQHF
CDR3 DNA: TGTGCCAGCAGCGAGGGGACAAGAGGCAATCAGCCCCAGCATTTT

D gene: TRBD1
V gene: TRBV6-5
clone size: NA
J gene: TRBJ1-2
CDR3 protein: CASSYSWTGDYGYTF
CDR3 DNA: TGTGCCAGCAGTTACTCGTGGACAGGGGACTATGGCTACACCTTC

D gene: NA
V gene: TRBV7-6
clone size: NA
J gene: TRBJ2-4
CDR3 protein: CASSLSGENIQYF
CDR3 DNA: TGTGCCAGCAGCTTATCGGGGGAAAACATTCAGTACTTC

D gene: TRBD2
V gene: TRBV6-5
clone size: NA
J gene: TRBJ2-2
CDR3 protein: CASGVGTSVTGELFF
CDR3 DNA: TGTGCCAGCGGCGTGGGGACTAGCGTCACCGGGGAGCTGTTTTTT

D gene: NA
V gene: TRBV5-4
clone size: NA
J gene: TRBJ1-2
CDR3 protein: CASSLWPGLGGYTF
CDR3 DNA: TGTGCCAGCAGCTTGTGGCCAGGGTTGGGTGGCTACACCTTC

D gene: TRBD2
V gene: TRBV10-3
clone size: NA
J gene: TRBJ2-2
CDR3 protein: CAILGGTRGAGELFF
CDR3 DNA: TGTGCCATCCTAGGGGGGACTAGAGGCGCCGGGGAGCTGTTTTTT

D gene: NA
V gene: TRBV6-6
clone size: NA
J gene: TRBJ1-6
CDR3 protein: CASSSRTVGSPLHF
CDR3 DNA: TGTGCCAGCAGTTCTCGGACAGTTGGTTCACCCCTCCACTTT

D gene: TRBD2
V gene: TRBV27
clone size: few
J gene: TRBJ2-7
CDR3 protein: CASSLTRGSGVSYEQYF
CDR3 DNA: TGTGCCAGCAGTCTAACTCGGGGTAGCGGGGTCTCCTACGAGCAGTACTTC

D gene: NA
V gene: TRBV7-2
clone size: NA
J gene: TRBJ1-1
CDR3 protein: CASSLVTLNTEAFF
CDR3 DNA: TGTGCCAGCAGCTTAGTAACTCTGAACACTGAAGCTTTCTTT

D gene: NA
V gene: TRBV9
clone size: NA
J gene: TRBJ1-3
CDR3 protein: CASQEGLSSGNTIYF
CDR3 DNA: TGTGCCAGCCAGGAGGGGTTAAGCTCTGGAAACACCATATATTTT

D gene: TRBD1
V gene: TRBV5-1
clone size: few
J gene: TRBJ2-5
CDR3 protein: CASSVWTGPGQAQYF
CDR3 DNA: TGCGCCAGCAGCGTCTGGACAGGCCCAGGGCAGGCCCAGTACTTC

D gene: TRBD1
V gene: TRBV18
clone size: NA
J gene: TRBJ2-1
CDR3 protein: CASSPLSDRGPIPNEQFF
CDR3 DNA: TGTGCCAGCTCACCACTTTCGGACAGGGGGCCAATTCCCAATGAGCAGTTCTTC

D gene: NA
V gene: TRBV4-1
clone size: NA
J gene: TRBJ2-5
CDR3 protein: CASSQGVLETQYF
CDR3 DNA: TGCGCCAGCAGCCAAGGAGTGCTGGAGACCCAGTACTTC

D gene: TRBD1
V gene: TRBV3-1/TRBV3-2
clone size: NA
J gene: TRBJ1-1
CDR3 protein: CASSPSPLTGPGTEAFF
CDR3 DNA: TGTGCCAGCAGTCCCTCACCGCTGACAGGGCCGGGGACTGAAGCTTTCTTT

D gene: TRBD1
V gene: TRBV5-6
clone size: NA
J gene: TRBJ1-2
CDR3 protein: CASSPRDRSDYGYTF
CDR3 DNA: TGTGCCAGCAGCCCCCGGGACAGGAGCGACTATGGCTACACCTTC

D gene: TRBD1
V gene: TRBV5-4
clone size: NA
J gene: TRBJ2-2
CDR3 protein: CASSFETGGPGELFF
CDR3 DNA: TGTGCCAGCAGCTTCGAGACAGGGGGCCCCGGGGAGCTGTTTTTT

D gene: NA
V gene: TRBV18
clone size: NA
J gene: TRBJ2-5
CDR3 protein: CASSPTRGGLETQYF
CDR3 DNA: TGTGCCAGCTCACCCACAAGGGGGGGCCTGGAGACCCAGTACTTC

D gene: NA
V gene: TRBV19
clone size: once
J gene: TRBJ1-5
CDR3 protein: CASSEWGLNQPQHF
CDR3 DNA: TGTGCCAGTAGTGAGTGGGGCTTGAATCAGCCCCAGCATTTT

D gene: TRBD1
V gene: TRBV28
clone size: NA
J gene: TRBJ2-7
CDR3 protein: CASRGQGSSSYEQYF
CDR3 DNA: TGTGCCAGCAGAGGACAGGGGTCGAGCTCCTACGAGCAGTACTTC

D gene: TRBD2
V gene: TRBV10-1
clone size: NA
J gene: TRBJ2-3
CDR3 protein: CASSGMERGAADTQYF
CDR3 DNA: TGCGCCAGCAGTGGGATGGAGCGGGGGGCTGCAGATACGCAGTATTTT

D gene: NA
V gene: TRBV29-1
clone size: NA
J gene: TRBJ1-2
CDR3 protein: CSAKTAIYGYTF
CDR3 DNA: TGCAGCGCGAAGACAGCGATCTATGGCTACACCTTC

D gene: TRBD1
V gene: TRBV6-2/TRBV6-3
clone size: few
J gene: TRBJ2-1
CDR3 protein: CASSWGTGEYNEQFF
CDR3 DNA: TGTGCCAGCAGTTGGGGGACAGGGGAGTACAATGAGCAGTTCTTC

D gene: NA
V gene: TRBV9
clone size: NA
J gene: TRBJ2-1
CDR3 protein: CASSSRGGNEQFF
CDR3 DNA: TGTGCCAGCAGCTCCCGGGGTGGGAATGAGCAGTTCTTC